This T cell receptor beta chain was found in a study of CD8 T cells in ankylosing spondylitis. Study-wide findings and caveats: Past research had described some motif variants in reactive arthritis synovial fluid and blood. CD8+ cells made up the disease-linked clones, which were relatively rare in peripheral blood. Several highly homologous variants made up a TCR beta motif, and this motif appeared characteristic of ankylosing spondylitis blood.

Comment on this clonotype: Its target is unknown.

V lost 0 bases, J lost 1 base, and 11 bases lay in between. The CDR3 has 16 residues. Germline CDR1 is LGHNA and CDR2 is YSLEER. It was by quantitative 5'-RACE with molecular barcodes that TCR beta libraries were made. MiXCR was run by TCRdb on the 5' RACE reads, yielding one entry per CDR3 protein. The sample lists 700,000 or so distinct CDR3 sequences; under 20% were seen once. The TCR comes from a male donor with ankylosing spondylitis. This chain joins TRBV4-3 and TRBJ2-3; no reliable D call. The sequenced material came from blood, either unsorted or a sorted T cell fraction (not recorded which). The DNA for the CDR3 is TGCGCCAGCAGCCAAGATGGGTGGCGCCGCACAGATACGCAGTATTTT. As protein: CASSQDGWRRTDTQYF.